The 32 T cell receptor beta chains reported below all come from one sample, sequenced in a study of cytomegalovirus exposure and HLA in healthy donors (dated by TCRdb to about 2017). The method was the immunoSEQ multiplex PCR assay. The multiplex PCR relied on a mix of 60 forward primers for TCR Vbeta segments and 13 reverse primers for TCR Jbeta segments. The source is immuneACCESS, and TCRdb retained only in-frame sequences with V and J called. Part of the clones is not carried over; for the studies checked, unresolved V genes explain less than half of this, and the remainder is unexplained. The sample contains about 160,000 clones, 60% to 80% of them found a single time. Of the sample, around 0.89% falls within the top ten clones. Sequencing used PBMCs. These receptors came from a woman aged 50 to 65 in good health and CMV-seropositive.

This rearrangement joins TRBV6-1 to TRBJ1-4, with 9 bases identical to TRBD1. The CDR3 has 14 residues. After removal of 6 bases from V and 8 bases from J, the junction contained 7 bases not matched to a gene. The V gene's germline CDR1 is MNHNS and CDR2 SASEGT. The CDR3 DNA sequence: TGTGCCAGCAGAAGGGGACAGGGAACAGAAAAACTGTTTTTT. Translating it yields CASRRGQGTEKLFF.

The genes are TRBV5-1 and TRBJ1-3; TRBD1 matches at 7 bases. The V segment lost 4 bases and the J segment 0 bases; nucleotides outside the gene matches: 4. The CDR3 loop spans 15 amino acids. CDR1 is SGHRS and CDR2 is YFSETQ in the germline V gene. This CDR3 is CASSDGTASGNTIYF. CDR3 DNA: TGCGCCAGCAGCGACGGGACAGCCTCTGGAAACACCATATATTTT.

In nucleotides, the CDR3 is TGTGCCAGCAGCTTAGGGAGACAGGGGAGTGGAGCTTTCTTT. Protein sequence: CASSLGRQGSGAFF. This sequence joins TRBV13 and TRBJ1-1, with 8 positions matching TRBD1. Losses at the gene ends were 0 bases for V and 10 bases for J; bases not matched to a gene: 7. The germline CDR1 and CDR2 sequences are PRHDT and FYEKMQ (reference sequence). The CDR3 spans 14 residues.

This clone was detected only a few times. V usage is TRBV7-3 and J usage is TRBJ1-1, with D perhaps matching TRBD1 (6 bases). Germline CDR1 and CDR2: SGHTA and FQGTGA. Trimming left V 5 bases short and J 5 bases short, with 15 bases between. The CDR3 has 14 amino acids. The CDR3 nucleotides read TGTGCCAGCAGCCTAGGGGGGGCTCTAACTGAAGCTTTCTTT. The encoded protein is CASSLGGALTEAFF.

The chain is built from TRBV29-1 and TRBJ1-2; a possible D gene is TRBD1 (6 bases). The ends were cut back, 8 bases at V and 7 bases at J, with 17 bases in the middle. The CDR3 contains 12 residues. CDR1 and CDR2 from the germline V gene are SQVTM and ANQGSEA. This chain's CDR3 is CSTFGGASGYTF. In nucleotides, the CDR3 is TGCAGCACCTTTGGGGGCGCAAGTGGCTACACCTTC.

The CDR3 is CASSLVPDSDYEQYF. The CDR3, as DNA: TGTGCCAGCAGCTTAGTCCCGGACAGCGACTACGAGCAGTACTTC. This chain links TRBV7-9 with TRBJ2-7; a possible D gene is TRBD1 (6 bases). Germline loops: CDR1 SEHNR, CDR2 FQNEAQ (reference sequence). The V and J ends lost 1 base and 3 bases respectively, with 13 bases between them. The CDR3 consists of 15 residues.

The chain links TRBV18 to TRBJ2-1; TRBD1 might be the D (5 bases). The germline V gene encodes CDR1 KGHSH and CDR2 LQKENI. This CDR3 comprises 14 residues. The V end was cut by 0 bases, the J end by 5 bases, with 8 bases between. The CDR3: CASSPPSGHNEQFF. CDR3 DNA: TGTGCCAGCTCACCACCTTCAGGGCACAATGAGCAGTTCTTC.

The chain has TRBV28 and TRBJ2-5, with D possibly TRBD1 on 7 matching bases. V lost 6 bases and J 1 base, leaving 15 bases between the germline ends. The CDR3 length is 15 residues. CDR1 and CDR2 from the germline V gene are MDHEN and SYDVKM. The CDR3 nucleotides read TGTGCCAGCAGCCCCCGCGGGACAGCCCAAGAGACCCAGTACTTC. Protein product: CASSPRGTAQETQYF.

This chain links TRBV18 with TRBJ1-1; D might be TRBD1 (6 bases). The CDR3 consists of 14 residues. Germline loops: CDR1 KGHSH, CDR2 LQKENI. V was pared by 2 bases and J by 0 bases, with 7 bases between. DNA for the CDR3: TGTGCCAGCTCACCAGGACAGCTGAACACTGAAGCTTTCTTT. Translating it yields CASSPGQLNTEAFF.

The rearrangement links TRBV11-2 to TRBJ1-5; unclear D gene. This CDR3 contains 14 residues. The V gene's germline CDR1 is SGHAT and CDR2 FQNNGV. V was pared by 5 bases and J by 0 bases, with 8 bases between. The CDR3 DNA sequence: TGTGCCAGCAGCGCCCGGTATAGCAATCAGCCCCAGCATTTT. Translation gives CASSARYSNQPQHF.

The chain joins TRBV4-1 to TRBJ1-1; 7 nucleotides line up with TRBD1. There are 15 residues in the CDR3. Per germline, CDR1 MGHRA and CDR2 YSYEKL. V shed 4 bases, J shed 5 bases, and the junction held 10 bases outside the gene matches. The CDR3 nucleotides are TGCGCCAGCAGCCGAGAACAGGGGATTAAGACTGAAGCTTTCTTT. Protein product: CASSREQGIKTEAFF.

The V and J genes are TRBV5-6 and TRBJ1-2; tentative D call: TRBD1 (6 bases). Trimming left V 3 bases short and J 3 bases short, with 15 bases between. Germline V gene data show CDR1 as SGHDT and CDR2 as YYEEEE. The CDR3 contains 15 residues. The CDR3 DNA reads TGTGCCAGCAGCTGGGCCGTGGGACACGACTATGGCTACACCTTC. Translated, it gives CASSWAVGHDYGYTF.

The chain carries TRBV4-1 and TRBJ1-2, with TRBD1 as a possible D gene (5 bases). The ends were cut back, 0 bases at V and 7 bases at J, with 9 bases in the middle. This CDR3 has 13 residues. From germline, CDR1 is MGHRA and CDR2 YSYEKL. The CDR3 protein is CASSQDRVGGYTF. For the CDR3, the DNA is TGCGCCAGCAGCCAAGACAGGGTCGGTGGCTACACCTTC.

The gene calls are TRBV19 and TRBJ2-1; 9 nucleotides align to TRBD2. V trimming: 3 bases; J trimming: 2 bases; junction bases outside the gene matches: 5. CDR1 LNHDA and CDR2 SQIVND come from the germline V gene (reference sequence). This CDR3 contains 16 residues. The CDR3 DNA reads TGTGCCAGTAGTATGGGTAGCGGGAGAGCCTACAATGAGCAGTTCTTC. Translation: CASSMGSGRAYNEQFF.

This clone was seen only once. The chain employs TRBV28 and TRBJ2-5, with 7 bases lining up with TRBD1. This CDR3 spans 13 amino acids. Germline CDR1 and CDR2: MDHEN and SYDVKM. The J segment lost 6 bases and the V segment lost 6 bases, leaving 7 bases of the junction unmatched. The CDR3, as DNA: TGTGCCAGCAGCCTTACAGGGGAGAAGACCCAGTACTTC. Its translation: CASSLTGEKTQYF.

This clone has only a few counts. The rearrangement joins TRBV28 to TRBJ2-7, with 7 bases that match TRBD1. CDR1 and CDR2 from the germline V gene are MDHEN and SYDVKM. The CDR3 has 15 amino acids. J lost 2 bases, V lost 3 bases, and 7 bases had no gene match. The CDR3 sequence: CASSLITGVAYEQYF. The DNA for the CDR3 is TGTGCCAGCAGTTTGATAACAGGGGTCGCCTACGAGCAGTACTTC.

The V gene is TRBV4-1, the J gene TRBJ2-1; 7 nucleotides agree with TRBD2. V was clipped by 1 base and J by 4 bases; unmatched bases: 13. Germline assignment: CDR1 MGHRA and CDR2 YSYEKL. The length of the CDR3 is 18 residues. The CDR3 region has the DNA TGCGCCAGCAGCCAAGTGGGAGGGATTGGGGCCCCTTACAATGAGCAGTTCTTC. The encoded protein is CASSQVGGIGAPYNEQFF.

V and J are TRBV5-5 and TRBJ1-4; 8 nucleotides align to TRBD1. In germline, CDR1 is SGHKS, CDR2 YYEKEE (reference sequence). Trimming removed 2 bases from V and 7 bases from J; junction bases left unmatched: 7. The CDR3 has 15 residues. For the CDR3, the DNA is TGTGCCAGCAGCTTATACCAGGGGGCGGGTGAAAAACTGTTTTTT. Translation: CASSLYQGAGEKLFF.

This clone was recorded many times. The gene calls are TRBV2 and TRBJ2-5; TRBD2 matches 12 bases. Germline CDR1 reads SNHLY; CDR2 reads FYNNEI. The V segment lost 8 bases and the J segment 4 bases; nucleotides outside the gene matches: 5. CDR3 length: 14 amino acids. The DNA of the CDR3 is TGTGCCAGCGCACCGGGACTAGCGGGAGAGACCCAGTACTTC. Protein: CASAPGLAGETQYF.

The CDR3 bases are TGTGCCACCCAACTCGGAGGTAGCAATCAGCCCCAGCATTTT. Residues: CATQLGGSNQPQHF. The rearrangement links TRBV28 to TRBJ1-5, with D uncertain. The germline gives CDR1 MDHEN, CDR2 SYDVKM. Deletions cut 10 bases from V and 0 bases from J, with 13 bases between. CDR3 length: 14 amino acids.

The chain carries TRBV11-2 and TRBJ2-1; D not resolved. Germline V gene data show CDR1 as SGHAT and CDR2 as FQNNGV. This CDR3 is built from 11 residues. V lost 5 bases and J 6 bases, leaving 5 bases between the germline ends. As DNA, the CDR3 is TGTGCCAGCAGCGCAGGCAATGAGCAGTTCTTC. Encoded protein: CASSAGNEQFF. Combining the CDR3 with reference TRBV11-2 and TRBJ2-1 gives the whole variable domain EAGVAQSPRYKIIEKRQSVAFWCNPISGHATLYWYQQILGQGPKLLIQFQNNGVVDDSQLPKDRFSAERLKGVDSTLKIQPAKLEDSAVYLCASSAGNEQFFGPGTRLTVL.

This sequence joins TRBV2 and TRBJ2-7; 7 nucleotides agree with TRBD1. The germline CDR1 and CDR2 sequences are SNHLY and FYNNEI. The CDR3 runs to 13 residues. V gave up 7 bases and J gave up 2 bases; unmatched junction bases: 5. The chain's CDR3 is CASIGDRPYEQYF. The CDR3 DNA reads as TGTGCCAGCATCGGGGACAGACCCTACGAGCAGTACTTC. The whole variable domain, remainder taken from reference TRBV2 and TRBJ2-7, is EPEVTQTPSHQVTQMGQEVILRCVPISNHLYFYWYRQILGQKVEFLVSFYNNEISEKSEIFDDQFSVERPDGSNFTLKIRSTKLEDSAMYFCASIGDRPYEQYFGPGTRLTVT.

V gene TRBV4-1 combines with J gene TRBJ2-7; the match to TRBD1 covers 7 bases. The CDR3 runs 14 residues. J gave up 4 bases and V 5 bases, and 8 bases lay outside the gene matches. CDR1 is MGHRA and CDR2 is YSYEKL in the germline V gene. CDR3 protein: CASSKPGQNYEQYF. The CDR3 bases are TGCGCCAGCAGCAAACCGGGACAGAATTACGAGCAGTACTTC.

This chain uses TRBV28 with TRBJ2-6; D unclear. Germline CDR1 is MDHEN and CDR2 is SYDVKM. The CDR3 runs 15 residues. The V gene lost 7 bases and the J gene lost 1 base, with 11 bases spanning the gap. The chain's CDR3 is CASTSRGSGANVLTF. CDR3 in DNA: TGTGCCAGCACCTCCCGAGGTTCTGGGGCCAACGTCCTGACTTTC.

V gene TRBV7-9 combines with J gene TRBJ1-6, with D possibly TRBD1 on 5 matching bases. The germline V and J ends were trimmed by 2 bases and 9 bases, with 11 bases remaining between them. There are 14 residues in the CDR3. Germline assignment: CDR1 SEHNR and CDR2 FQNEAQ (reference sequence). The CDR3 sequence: CASSLLQGSSPLHF. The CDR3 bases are TGTGCCAGCAGCTTACTGCAGGGAAGTTCACCCCTCCACTTT.

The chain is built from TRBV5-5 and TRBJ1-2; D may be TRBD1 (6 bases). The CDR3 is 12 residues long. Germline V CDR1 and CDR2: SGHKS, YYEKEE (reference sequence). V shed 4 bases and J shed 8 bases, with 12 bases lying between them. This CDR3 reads CASSGGPRGYTF. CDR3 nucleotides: TGTGCCAGCAGCGGGGGCCCTCGGGGCTACACCTTC.

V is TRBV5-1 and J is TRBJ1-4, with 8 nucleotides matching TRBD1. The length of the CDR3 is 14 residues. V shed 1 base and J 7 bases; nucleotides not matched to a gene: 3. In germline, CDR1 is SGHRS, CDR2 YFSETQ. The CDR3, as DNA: TGCGCCAGCAGCTTGAGGACAGGGTCTGAAAAACTGTTTTTT. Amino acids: CASSLRTGSEKLFF.

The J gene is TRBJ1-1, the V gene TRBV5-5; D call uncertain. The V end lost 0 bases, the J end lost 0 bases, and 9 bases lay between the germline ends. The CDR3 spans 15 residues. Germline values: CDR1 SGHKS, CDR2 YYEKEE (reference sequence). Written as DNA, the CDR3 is TGTGCCAGCAGCTTGGATGCGGAGATGAACACTGAAGCTTTCTTT. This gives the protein CASSLDAEMNTEAFF.

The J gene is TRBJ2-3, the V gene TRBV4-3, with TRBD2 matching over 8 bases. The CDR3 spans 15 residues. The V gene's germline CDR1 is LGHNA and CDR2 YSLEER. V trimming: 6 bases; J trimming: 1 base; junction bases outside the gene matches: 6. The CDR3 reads CASRARGGRTDTQYF. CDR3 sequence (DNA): TGCGCCAGCAGAGCTCGGGGGGGCCGCACAGATACGCAGTATTTT.

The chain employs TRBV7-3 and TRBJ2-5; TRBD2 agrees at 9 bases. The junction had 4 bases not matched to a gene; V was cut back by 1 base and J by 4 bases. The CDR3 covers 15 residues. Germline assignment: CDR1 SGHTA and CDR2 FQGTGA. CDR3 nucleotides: TGTGCCAGCAGCTTAAGACCAGCGGGGGGAGAGACCCAGTACTTC. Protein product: CASSLRPAGGETQYF.

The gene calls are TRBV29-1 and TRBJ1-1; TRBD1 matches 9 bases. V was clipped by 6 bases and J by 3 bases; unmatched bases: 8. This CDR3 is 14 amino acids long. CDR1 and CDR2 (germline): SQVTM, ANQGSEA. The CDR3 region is CSVLTGGSDTEAFF. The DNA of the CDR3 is TGCAGCGTACTTACAGGGGGCTCGGACACTGAAGCTTTCTTT.

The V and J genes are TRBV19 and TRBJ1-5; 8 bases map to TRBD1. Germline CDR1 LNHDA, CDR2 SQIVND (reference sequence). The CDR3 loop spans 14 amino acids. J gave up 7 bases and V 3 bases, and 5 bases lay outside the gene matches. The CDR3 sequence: CASSIMDREQPQHF. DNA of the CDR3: TGTGCCAGTAGTATTATGGACAGGGAACAGCCCCAGCATTTT.